This is a list of T cell receptor beta chains from one sample in a study of blood T cell repertoires in COVID-19. The protocol was immunoSEQ multiplex PCR, while the TCRdb copy is restricted to in-frame clones and leaves out a portion. The sample yields 250,000 or so clones, around 86% seen once. The sequencing sample was made of PBMCs or T cells enriched from blood (not recorded which). Receptor source: a woman in her forties or fifties who had recovered from COVID-19. CDR3s include the opening cysteine and the closing phenylalanine or tryptophan. Each record gives: D gene, J gene, V gene, clone size, CDR3 protein, CDR3 DNA. D genes are given only for firm matches. Clone size is stated in some rows and not others, as once, few, many or a class when expanded.

- TRBJ2-3 TRBV7-9 - CASSYRGGPSDTQYF TGTGCCAGCAGCTATAGAGGTGGTCCATCAGATACGCAGTATTTT
- TRBJ1-1 TRBV30 - CAWKQDTEAFF TGTGCCTGGAAACAAGACACTGAAGCTTTCTTT
- TRBJ1-2 TRBV7-3 - CASSLDATGKYGYTF TGTGCCAGCAGCCTGGATGCAACAGGCAAATATGGCTACACCTTC
TRBD1 TRBJ1-4 TRBV19 - CASSPLIQGANEKLFF TGTGCCAGTAGTCCGCTAATACAGGGGGCTAATGAAAAACTGTTTTTT
- TRBJ1-5 TRBV9 - CASSVDAGINQPQHF TGTGCCAGCAGCGTAGATGCAGGGATCAATCAGCCCCAGCATTTT
TRBD2 TRBJ2-3 TRBV9 - CASSVGFTSGFTDTQYF TGTGCCAGCAGCGTAGGGTTCACTAGCGGGTTCACAGATACGCAGTATTTT
- TRBJ1-6 TRBV28 - CASSSTEDNSPLHF TGTGCCAGCAGTTCGACGGAGGATAATTCACCCCTCCACTTT
TRBD2 TRBJ2-5 TRBV10-3 - CAISEDGTSGMETQYF TGTGCCATCAGTGAGGACGGGACTAGCGGGATGGAGACCCAGTACTTC
- TRBJ1-2 TRBV5-8 - CASILTGFTNPYGYTF TGTGCCAGCATCCTGACTGGGTTCACGAATCCATATGGCTACACCTTC
- TRBJ2-1 TRBV10-3 - CATSSTDNEQFF TGTGCCACGAGCTCGACAGACAATGAGCAGTTCTTC
- TRBJ1-5 TRBV18 once CASSQATGNSNQPQHF TGTGCCAGCTCACAGGCTACAGGAAATAGCAATCAGCCCCAGCATTTT
- TRBJ1-4 TRBV5-6 once CASSRKERGPLEKLFF TGTGCCAGCAGCCGCAAAGAAAGAGGTCCCCTTGAAAAACTGTTTTTT
TRBD2 TRBJ2-1 TRBV6-4 - CASSSLAGSYNEQFF TGTGCCAGCAGTTCTTTAGCGGGCTCCTACAATGAGCAGTTCTTC
TRBD1 TRBJ1-2 TRBV19 - CASSIASQGARGYTF TGTGCCAGTAGTATAGCGTCTCAGGGGGCGCGTGGCTACACCTTC
- TRBJ1-2 TRBV6-2/TRBV6-3 - CASSSIREDGYTF TGTGCCAGCAGTAGTATCAGGGAGGATGGCTACACCTTC
TRBD1 TRBJ2-5 TRBV2 once CASSDRGGKETQYF TGTGCCAGCAGCGACAGGGGGGGTAAAGAGACCCAGTACTTC
TRBD2 TRBJ2-1 TRBV9 - CASSVVLAGISNEQFF TGTGCCAGCAGCGTTGTACTAGCGGGAATTTCGAATGAGCAGTTCTTC
TRBD1 TRBJ1-5 TRBV10-3 - CAISDDRGRQPQHF TGTGCCATCAGTGATGACAGGGGAAGGCAGCCCCAGCATTTT
TRBD1 TRBJ1-4 TRBV7-9 - CASSFTGGNEKLFF TGTGCCAGCAGTTTTACAGGGGGTAATGAAAAACTGTTTTTT
- TRBJ2-2 TRBV11-3 - CASSPRMGTGELFF TGTGCCAGCAGTCCGAGGATGGGCACCGGGGAGCTGTTTTTT
TRBD1 TRBJ1-5 TRBV12-5 - CASGPDRGGWPQHF TGTGCTAGTGGACCCGACAGGGGAGGATGGCCCCAGCATTTT
- TRBJ2-7 TRBV5-1 - CASSLDRSYEQYF TGCGCCAGCAGCTTGGACAGGAGCTACGAGCAGTACTTC
- TRBJ1-1 TRBV5-1 - CASSSGNTEAFF TGCGCCAGCAGCTCAGGGAACACTGAAGCTTTCTTT
- TRBJ1-5 TRBV6-5 - CASSPRGTQPQHF TGTGCCAGCAGCCCAAGGGGCACTCAGCCCCAGCATTTT
TRBD1 TRBJ1-6 TRBV28 - CAGRGQVSPLHF TGTGCCGGCAGGGGGCAGGTTTCACCCCTCCACTTT
- TRBJ2-7 TRBV7-3 - CASSFEPGGFVKYF TGTGCCAGCAGCTTCGAACCTGGCGGATTTGTGAAGTACTTC
- TRBJ1-1 TRBV5-1 - CASSLATRNTEAFF TGCGCCAGCAGCTTGGCCACGAGGAACACTGAAGCTTTCTTT
TRBD1 TRBJ2-6 TRBV18 few CASSPGQGSTGANVLTF TGTGCCAGCTCACCGGGACAGGGTTCCACTGGGGCCAACGTCCTGACTTTC
- TRBJ1-3 TRBV4-1 - CASSQEDFNSYPGNTIYF TGCGCCAGCAGCCAAGAAGATTTTAACAGCTACCCTGGAAACACCATATATTTT